Described below is a single T cell receptor beta chain sequence and its context. TCRdb keeps only in-frame clones here, not all; method: immunoSEQ multiplex PCR. The sample includes fewer than 450,000 clones, 87% of them seen just once. The data were obtained in a study of blood T cell repertoires in COVID-19. Across the study: Acute and convalescent COVID-19 specimens originated in the United States, Italy and Spain.

In germline, CDR1 is ENHRY, CDR2 SYGVKD. CDR3 length: 14 amino acids. Between the trimmed V and J ends, which lost 2 bases and 6 bases, there was a span of 14 bases. Sequencing was done on a sample of peripheral blood. The origin of this receptor is a woman aged 50 to 65 with COVID-19, enrolled during active disease. V and J are TRBV10-3 and TRBJ2-7; the D is unclear. The CDR3 bases are TGTGCCATCAGTGAGGTACTGTCTACGTCCGAGCAGTACTTC. Translated: CAISEVLSTSEQYF.